The TCR beta chain described here comes from a study of OX40 agonist ivuxolimab in advanced cancers. Study-level background: Ivuxolimab doses were 0.01, 0.1, 0.3, 1.5, 3 or 10 mg/kg every 2 weeks. Partial responses were achieved by three patients, one with hepatocellular carcinoma and two with cutaneous melanoma. Study observations and caveats: Blood T cells, both CD4+ and CD8+, expanded clonally by week 6 at 0.1 to 3.0 mg/kg.

This table comes from immunoSEQ multiplex PCR, and its TCRdb copy is limited to in-frame clones, with some not included. The sample yields over 55,000 clones, approximately 90% seen once. Blood samples were obtained at baseline, cycle 4 day 1, and cycle 7 day 1. This clone occurred once. Its antigen is undetermined. This specimen was CD4+ or CD8+ T cells sorted from blood, taken in a trial of the OX40 agonist ivuxolimab. This clonotype was sampled from an adult with an advanced solid tumor such as melanoma, head and neck, liver or kidney cancer.

CDR3 region: CASSYSGGASYNEQFF. DNA of the CDR3: TGTGCCAGCAGTTACTCGGGGGGGGCCTCCTACAATGAGCAGTTCTTC. This chain joins TRBV6-5 and TRBJ2-1; TRBD2 might be the D (7 bases). V was shortened by 0 bases and J by 0 bases, with 9 bases between the two germline ends. Germline V gene lookup returns CDR1 MNHEY and CDR2 SVGAGI. The CDR3 has 16 amino acids.